This T cell receptor (beta chain) was identified in a study of graft-versus-host responses after intestinal transplantation. Note on this clone: Its antigen is not identified.

The CDR3 is 14 residues long. Germline-derived CDR1 and CDR2 are SGDLS and YYNGEE. V lost 0 bases to trimming and J lost 8 bases; unmatched junction nucleotides: 3. Measured with immunoSEQ multiplex PCR; TCRdb has only the in-frame clones, and not every one. The sample has about 120,000 clones; about 95% are singletons. The receptor comes from a human donor who received an intestinal transplant. The specimen comprised unstimulated CD8+ T cells sorted from spleen or lymph node cells, sampled before intestinal transplant. The rearrangement joins TRBV9 to TRBJ2-1; 9 bases fit TRBD2. The CDR3 region is CASSVEAGGDEQFF. As DNA, the CDR3 is TGTGCCAGCAGCGTAGAGGCGGGAGGGGATGAGCAGTTCTTC.